This T cell receptor (beta chain) was recorded in a study of blood T cell repertoires in COVID-19. The CDR3 is 15 amino acids. The trim removed 2 bases at V and 0 bases at J, leaving 2 bases unmatched. Germline assignment: CDR1 SGHDT and CDR2 YYEEEE. Clones were read by immunoSEQ multiplex PCR, and TCRdb kept only the in-frame ones, dropping some. The table lists just over 150,000 clones, approximately 87% of them singletons. Donors in Cohort 3 counted as recovered after two negative PCRs, clearance, or symptom resolution. This clone turned up a few times. Specimen: PBMCs or T cells enriched from blood (not recorded which). The origin of this receptor is a woman aged 45-60 years who had recovered from COVID-19. The V gene is TRBV5-6, the J gene TRBJ1-2, with 9 bases that match TRBD1. The CDR3 is CASSFYRGPNYGYTF. The CDR3, as DNA: TGTGCCAGCAGCTTCTACAGGGGGCCTAACTATGGCTACACCTTC.